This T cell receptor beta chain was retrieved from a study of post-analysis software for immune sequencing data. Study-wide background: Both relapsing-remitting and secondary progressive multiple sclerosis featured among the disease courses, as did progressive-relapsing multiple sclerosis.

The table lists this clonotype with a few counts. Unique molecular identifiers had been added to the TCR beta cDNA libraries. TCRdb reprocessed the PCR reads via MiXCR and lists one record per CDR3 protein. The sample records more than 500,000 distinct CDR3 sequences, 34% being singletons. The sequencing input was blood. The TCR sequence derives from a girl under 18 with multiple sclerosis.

The CDR3 nucleotides read TGCGCCAGCAGCCAGGACACCAATAATTCACCCCTCCACTTT. Residues: CASSQDTNNSPLHF. V gene TRBV5-1 combines with J gene TRBJ1-6; tentative D call: TRBD1 (5 bases). Germline CDR1 reads SGHRS; CDR2 reads YFSETQ. The ends were cut back, 4 bases at V and 5 bases at J, with 10 bases in the middle. The CDR3 sequence is 14 residues long.